This T cell receptor beta chain was found in a study of vaccination and CD4 T cells after COVID-19. Sequence data for DNA of cultured CD4+ T cells were generated by the Oncomine TCR Beta short-read assay. TCRdb processed the PCR reads anew with MiXCR; each CDR3 protein has one entry. The profile shows about 11,000 distinct CDR3 sequences, approximately 61% of them singletons. Described treatment: approximately 9-day PBMC culture with coronavirus spike peptide pools or control peptides (ViraFEST assay). Germline V lookup: CDR1 SGHTA, CDR2 FQGNSA. The CDR3 totals 15 residues. With V trimmed by 2 bases and J by 5 bases, 4 bases remained unmatched. About this clonotype: Its antigen is currently unknown.

The clonotype was recovered from a human donor who had recovered from COVID-19. The V call is TRBV7-2, the J call TRBJ2-2; 8 nucleotides match TRBD2. Sequencing used CD4+ T cells from blood, cultured in vitro. CDR3 DNA sequence: TGTGCCAGCAGCTTAACGGGGGGGGATACCGGGGAGCTGTTTTTT. This codes for CASSLTGGDTGELFF.